This record covers a single TCR beta chain. Sequencing was performed with immunoSEQ multiplex PCR; in TCRdb, only in-frame clones are kept and a portion is missing. This sample yields tens of thousands of clones, of which about nine tenths are seen a single time; around 1.8% belongs to the top ten. This entry belongs to a study of T cell changes during pregnancy in multiple sclerosis. Unmatched junction bases numbered 7, after V lost 6 bases and J lost 8 bases. Germline lookup yields CDR1 SGHRS and CDR2 YFSETQ. CDR3 length: 13 residues. The TCR sequence derives from a female donor in good health, enrolled as a control in a pregnancy study. The V and J genes are TRBV5-1 and TRBJ2-3; TRBD1 aligns across 9 bases. Material: peripheral blood, obtained after pregnancy. In DNA form, the CDR3 reads TGCGCCAGCATGGACAGGGGCCCCCCTACGCAGTATTTT. It codes for CASMDRGPPTQYF.